A single sample is the source of the 24 T cell receptor beta chains below, sequenced in a study of response to subunit inactivated influenza vaccine. TCRdb itself ran the RT-PCR reads through MiXCR, one entry per CDR3 protein. The repertoire holds about 780,000 distinct CDR3 sequences, approximately 17% seen once, with around 9.9% in the top ten. Specimen: PBMCs from blood, collected approximately 5 days after vaccination. The receptors here all came from a man in his forties or fifties who received an inactivated influenza vaccine.

This clonotype was observed a handful of times. The chain combines TRBV3-1 with TRBJ2-7, with D perhaps TRBD2 (6 bases). CDR1 is LGHDT and CDR2 is YNNKEL in the germline V gene (reference sequence). The length of the CDR3 is 15 residues. Trimming cost V 3 bases and J 7 bases, with 19 bases left between them. DNA for the CDR3: TGTGCCAGCAGCCAGGTCGGACTACCCTTAGGAGAGCAGTACTTC. Protein: CASSQVGLPLGEQYF.

This clonotype showed up just once. The chain has TRBV20-1 and TRBJ2-7; TRBD2 matches at 10 bases. V lost 5 bases to trimming and J lost 1 base; unmatched junction nucleotides: 2. The CDR3 covers 13 residues. Germline V gives CDR1 DFQATT, CDR2 SNEGSKA (reference sequence). In DNA, the CDR3 is TGCAGTGCTGGGACTAGCGTGTCCTACGAGCAGTACTTC. This translates into CSAGTSVSYEQYF.

This clonotype occurred a few times. The chain couples TRBV6-2 or TRBV6-3 to TRBJ2-7; no clear D. Trimming took off 0 bases at V and 6 bases at J, with 12 bases between the two ends. CDR1 is MNHEY, CDR2 SVGEGT, per germline. CDR3 length: 14 residues. CDR3 loop: CASSYSKGITEQYF. CDR3 bases: TGTGCCAGCAGTTACTCGAAAGGGATTACCGAGCAGTACTTC.

This clonotype was recorded a few times. This chain connects TRBV20-1 to TRBJ2-1, with D possibly being TRBD2 (6 bases). This CDR3 spans 18 amino acids. V was trimmed by 0 bases and J by 7 bases, leaving 25 bases between them. Germline V gene lookup returns CDR1 DFQATT and CDR2 SNEGSKA (reference sequence). CDR3 residues: CSARDLSGSSGAQNEQFF. DNA for the CDR3: TGCAGTGCTAGAGATTTGTCCGGGAGCAGTGGGGCTCAGAATGAGCAGTTCTTC.

This clonotype occurred a few times. V gene TRBV20-1 combines with J gene TRBJ2-7; unclear D gene. CDR3 length equals 12 residues. From germline, CDR1 is DFQATT and CDR2 SNEGSKA (reference sequence). Trimming took 2 bases from V and 7 from J, leaving 12 bases between them. For the CDR3, the DNA is TGCAGTGCTAGATGGGCCCTCGGGGAGCAGTACTTC. Amino acids: CSARWALGEQYF.

This clonotype came up many times. V is TRBV12-3 or TRBV12-4 and J is TRBJ2-2; 8 nucleotides line up with TRBD1. The V segment lost 3 bases and the J segment 2 bases; nucleotides outside the gene matches: 5. The CDR3 sequence is 16 residues long. CDR3 region: CASSFSAGGNTGELFF. The CDR3 DNA follows: TGTGCCAGCAGTTTCTCGGCAGGGGGCAACACCGGGGAGCTGTTTTTT.

This clonotype was observed a handful of times. The CDR3 nucleotides are TGTGCCAGCAGCCAAGATATGTGGGGCACCGGGGAGCTGTTTTTT. Translating gives CASSQDMWGTGELFF. This rearrangement joins TRBV4-2 to TRBJ2-2, with D unresolved. Trimming took off 0 bases at V and 4 bases at J, with 9 bases between the two ends. The CDR3 consists of 15 residues. Germline CDR1 LGHNA, CDR2 YNFKEQ.

The chain joins TRBV20-1 to TRBJ2-3; D gene unclear. The CDR3 totals 17 residues. The V and J ends lost 0 bases and 5 bases respectively, with 21 bases between them. CDR1 is DFQATT, CDR2 SNEGSKA, per germline (reference sequence). CDR3 residues: CSARDPQAQTSGDTQYF. CDR3 bases: TGCAGTGCTAGAGATCCTCAGGCACAAACCTCGGGAGATACGCAGTATTTT.

The chain links TRBV10-3 to TRBJ2-7; 11 positions match TRBD2. V was pared by 4 bases and J by 5 bases, with 7 bases of the junction left unmatched. Germline V gene data show CDR1 as ENHRY and CDR2 as SYGVKD. The CDR3 runs to 15 residues. CDR3 loop: CAISGMTSGAHEQYF. As DNA, the CDR3 is TGTGCCATCAGTGGGATGACTAGCGGGGCCCACGAGCAGTACTTC.

The count of this clonotype is one. The chain joins TRBV25-1 to TRBJ2-5, with 7 bases identical to TRBD2. Germline CDR1 is MGHDK and CDR2 is SYGVNS. The CDR3 totals 15 residues. V shed 3 bases, J shed 5 bases, and the junction held 9 bases outside the gene matches. Here the CDR3 DNA reads TGTGCCAGCAGTGACGGGACTACCGGCCGGGAGACCCAGTACTTC. Its translation is CASSDGTTGRETQYF.

This clonotype was detected a few times. The chain has TRBV20-1 and TRBJ1-1; TRBD1 aligns across 7 bases. This CDR3 spans 13 amino acids. Trimming cost V 5 bases and J 4 bases; bases outside gene matches: 7. The V gene's germline CDR1 is DFQATT and CDR2 SNEGSKA (reference sequence). The CDR3 nucleotides are TGCAGTGCTGACACAGGGGTTCCCACTGAAGCTTTCTTT. Its protein is CSADTGVPTEAFF.

The chain joins TRBV11-2 to TRBJ2-2; possible D gene TRBD2, 5 bases. There are 14 residues in the CDR3. Germline CDR1 SGHAT, CDR2 FQNNGV. V was cut by 3 bases and J by 4 bases, with 9 bases left in between. The CDR3 coding sequence is TGTGCCAGCAGCTTCTTCGGGATCACCGGGGAGCTGTTTTTT. Its translation is CASSFFGITGELFF.

On this clonotype: The junction departs from germline at one end; a sequencing error may be responsible. The rearrangement joins TRBV3-1 to TRBJ2-5; 9 bases are a match to TRBD2. CDR1 LGHDT and CDR2 YNNKEL come from the germline V gene (reference sequence). CDR3 length: 14 amino acids. DNA for the CDR3: TGTGCCAGCAGCCAAGATGGCGGGACTAGCAGCGCGAACTTC. The encoded protein is CASSQDGGTSSANF.

This clonotype came up a few times. The V gene is TRBV24-1, the J gene TRBJ1-5; D is unclear. Trimming left V 1 base short and J 4 bases short, with 1 base between. The germline gives CDR1 KGHDR, CDR2 SFDVKD. The CDR3 is made up of 12 amino acids. The CDR3 nucleotides are TGTGCCACCAGTGATTTAAATCAGCCCCAGCATTTT. It yields the protein CATSDLNQPQHF.

This clonotype turned up a few times. The chain is built from TRBV4-3 and TRBJ1-3; unclear D gene. The CDR3 is 15 amino acids. Germline CDR1 and CDR2: LGHNA and YSLEER. The V and J ends lost 1 base and 3 bases respectively, with 10 bases between them. The CDR3 nucleotides read TGCGCCAGCAGCCAAGGACCAGGTTTTGGAAACACCATATATTTT. Encoded protein: CASSQGPGFGNTIYF.

V gene TRBV15 combines with J gene TRBJ2-7, with D perhaps TRBD1 (6 bases). V gave up 0 bases and J gave up 0 bases, with 12 bases separating them. The CDR3 spans 16 residues. Per germline, CDR1 LNHNV and CDR2 YYDKDF (reference sequence). CDR3 residues: CATSRDRTVSSYEQYF. The DNA of the CDR3 is TGTGCCACCAGCAGAGATCGGACAGTCAGCTCCTACGAGCAGTACTTC.

The chain employs TRBV20-1 and TRBJ1-5, with D hard to call. V was clipped by 5 bases and J by 8 bases, with 19 bases between them. Germline CDR1 DFQATT, CDR2 SNEGSKA (reference sequence). This CDR3 comprises 14 residues. In DNA, the CDR3 is TGCAGTGCTTCCCAAGGACGGTTGCAAGAGCCCCAGCATTTT. This sequence encodes CSASQGRLQEPQHF.

The V gene is TRBV20-1, the J gene TRBJ2-7, with 9 bases aligning to TRBD2. V lost 5 bases, J lost 1 base, and 9 bases stayed unmatched. CDR3 length equals 15 residues. The germline gives CDR1 DFQATT, CDR2 SNEGSKA (reference sequence). The CDR3 here is CSAHFLAGTSYEQYF. CDR3 DNA: TGCAGTGCTCATTTTCTAGCGGGGACATCCTACGAGCAGTACTTC.

J is TRBJ2-1 and V is TRBV5-1; 10 nucleotides match TRBD2. V lost 4 bases to trimming and J lost 0 bases; unmatched junction nucleotides: 4. Germline assignment: CDR1 SGHRS and CDR2 YFSETQ. The CDR3 has 16 amino acids. DNA of the CDR3: TGCGCCAGCAGCCGAGGACTAGCGGCCTCCTACAATGAGCAGTTCTTC. It translates to CASSRGLAASYNEQFF. Together with reference TRBV5-1 and TRBJ2-1, the CDR3 gives the full variable domain: KAGVTQTPRYLIKTRGQQVTLSCSPISGHRSVSWYQQTPGQGLQFLFEYFSETQRNKGNFPGRFSGRQFSNSRSEMNVSTLELGDSALYLCASSRGLAASYNEQFFGPGTRLTVL.

The V gene is TRBV4-3, the J gene TRBJ2-1, with TRBD2 matching over 12 bases. Germline CDR1 LGHNA, CDR2 YSLEER. This CDR3 has 16 amino acids. Trimming took 5 bases from V and 4 from J; bases not matched to a gene: 6. The CDR3 sequence: CASSDLAGGPYNEQFF. The DNA of the CDR3 is TGCGCCAGCAGCGATCTAGCGGGGGGGCCATACAATGAGCAGTTCTTC.

This clonotype was seen a handful of times. The gene calls are TRBV29-1 and TRBJ2-7, with D possibly being TRBD1 (5 bases). This CDR3 comprises 14 residues. Germline CDR1 and CDR2: SQVTM and ANQGSEA. Trimming shortened V by 0 bases and J by 0 bases, and 9 bases separated the two germline ends. CDR3: CSVEEQDSSYEQYF. The DNA of the CDR3 is TGCAGCGTTGAAGAACAGGATTCCTCCTACGAGCAGTACTTC.

In this sample, this clonotype turned up a few times. The chain uses TRBV6-2 or TRBV6-3 and TRBJ2-7; 9 bases are a match to TRBD1. CDR1 MNHEY and CDR2 SVGEGT come from the germline V gene. After removal of 2 bases from V and 6 bases from J, the junction contained 8 bases not matched to a gene. This CDR3 contains 15 residues. The CDR3, as DNA: TGTGCCAGCAGTTACCGACGAGGACAGGGGCTCGAGCAGTACTTC. It specifies CASSYRRGQGLEQYF.

The DNA of the CDR3 is TGTGCCAGCAGGAGGGAATCCTTCGGGGGTTTGGATTACGAGCAGTACTTC. This sequence encodes CASRRESFGGLDYEQYF. The gene calls are TRBV6-1 and TRBJ2-7; the D gene is possibly TRBD2 (6 bases). Germline assignment: CDR1 MNHNS and CDR2 SASEGT. V was pared by 6 bases and J by 4 bases, with 25 bases between. This CDR3 spans 17 amino acids.

This clonotype occurred a few times. This chain uses TRBV20-1 with TRBJ2-1; D is perhaps TRBD1 (6 bases). Germline V gene lookup returns CDR1 DFQATT and CDR2 SNEGSKA (reference sequence). Trimming stripped 1 base from V and 6 bases from J, with 13 bases between. The CDR3 spans 14 residues. CDR3 sequence reads: CSARAQGVINEQFF. CDR3 nucleotides: TGCAGTGCTAGAGCACAGGGAGTTATCAATGAGCAGTTCTTC.